This T cell receptor (beta chain) was obtained from a study of blood T cells in healthy people across ages. General study points: Relative to aged donors, long-lived donors carried more naive CD4+ cells and displayed higher diversity. Nothing was known about donor CMV status, and this possibly confounded expanded clonotype changes. When one million T cells were used, diversity estimates were thought to be underestimates.

About this clonotype itself: Its antigen is not identified.

A second PCR, run for about 6 to 12 cycles, used a sample-barcoded 5' primer plus a J-beta primer mix. TCRdb re-called the 5' RACE reads with MiXCR, one entry per CDR3 protein. The repertoire holds 700,000 or so distinct CDR3 sequences, with about 43% as singletons. Extraction yielded at least 6 micrograms of total RNA per sample. From germline, CDR1 is LGHNA and CDR2 YSLEER. The CDR3 is 17 amino acids. The J segment lost 4 bases and the V segment lost 0 bases, leaving 6 bases of the junction unmatched. The J gene is TRBJ2-5, the V gene TRBV4-3; TRBD2 aligns across 12 bases. The sequence was collected from a man of 80 years or more in good health. Source material: blood. CDR3 amino acids: CASSQDSLAGGRETQYF. CDR3 nucleotides: TGCGCCAGCAGCCAAGATTCACTAGCGGGGGGCCGAGAGACCCAGTACTTC.